Shown below are 32 T cell receptor beta chains from a single sample sequenced in a study of CD8 T cells in Susac syndrome. Random-hexamer reverse transcription was applied to roughly 0.5 to 1 ug RNA. TCRdb reanalysed the immunoSEQ multiplex PCR reads using MiXCR and keeps one entry per CDR3 protein. In the table there are about 430,000 distinct CDR3 sequences, approximately 85% of which are singletons. The source material was CD8+ T cells from PBMCs. The source is a human donor with multiple sclerosis.

The chain combines TRBV25-1 with TRBJ1-1, with TRBD1 identical over 7 bases. Unmatched junction bases numbered 11, after V lost 9 bases and J lost 4 bases. This CDR3 comprises 14 residues. CDR1 and CDR2 (germline): MGHDK, SYGVNS. CDR3 sequence: CASDRVGAPTEAFF. The CDR3 DNA sequence: TGTGCCAGTGACAGGGTTGGGGCGCCCACTGAAGCTTTCTTT.

This chain links TRBV7-2 with TRBJ2-7, with 8 nucleotides matching TRBD2. This CDR3 is 14 amino acids long. Germline CDR1 and CDR2: SGHTA and FQGNSA. V shed 5 bases, J shed 2 bases, and the junction held 5 bases outside the gene matches. The CDR3 here is CASSPPGLAYEQYF. Written as DNA, the CDR3 is TGTGCCAGCAGCCCACCGGGACTAGCCTACGAGCAGTACTTC.

This chain links TRBV5-1 with TRBJ1-1; D call uncertain. Germline CDR1 is SGHRS and CDR2 is YFSETQ. CDR3 length equals 14 residues. The V and J ends lost 3 bases and 0 bases respectively, with 9 bases between them. CDR3 amino acids: CASSSYRVNTEAFF. The CDR3, as DNA: TGCGCCAGCAGCTCTTACCGGGTGAACACTGAAGCTTTCTTT.

This chain joins TRBV4-1 and TRBJ2-7; D unresolved. Per the germline V gene, CDR1 is MGHRA and CDR2 is YSYEKL. V was trimmed by 1 base and J by 2 bases, leaving 6 bases between them. This CDR3 region has 13 residues. CDR3 nucleotide sequence: TGCGCCAGCAGCCAAGTGGACCCCTACGAGCAGTACTTC. Translated, it gives CASSQVDPYEQYF.

CDR3 sequence reads: CAWNAGVPEAFF. CDR3 nucleotide sequence: TGTGCCTGGAACGCAGGGGTCCCTGAAGCTTTCTTT. This chain connects TRBV30 to TRBJ1-1, with D possibly being TRBD1 (6 bases). Germline CDR1 is GTSNPN and CDR2 is SVGIG (reference sequence). Trimming removed 4 bases from V and 6 bases from J, with 12 bases in between. The CDR3 runs 12 residues. Using reference TRBV30 and TRBJ1-1 for the parts outside the CDR3, the full variable domain is SQTIHQWPATLVQPVGSPLSLECTVEGTSNPNLYWYRQAAGRGLQLLFYSVGIGQISSEVPQNLSASRPQDRQFILSSKKLLLSDSGFYLCAWNAGVPEAFFGQGTRLTVV.

V gene TRBV30 combines with J gene TRBJ1-2, with D uncertain. Trimming took 0 bases from V and 8 from J, leaving 16 bases between them. Germline CDR1 reads GTSNPN; CDR2 reads SVGIG (reference sequence). There are 14 residues in the CDR3. CDR3 residues: CAWSVPLREYGYTF. The CDR3 DNA reads as TGTGCCTGGAGTGTACCTCTCCGGGAGTACGGCTACACCTTC. The whole variable domain, filled in from reference TRBV30 and TRBJ1-2, reads SQTIHQWPATLVQPVGSPLSLECTVEGTSNPNLYWYRQAAGRGLQLLFYSVGIGQISSEVPQNLSASRPQDRQFILSSKKLLLSDSGFYLCAWSVPLREYGYTFGSGTRLTVV.

As regards this clonotype: Possible read error: a much larger clone is one base away. This sequence joins TRBV5-1 and TRBJ2-1; 11 nucleotides align to TRBD2. CDR1 and CDR2 (germline): SGHRS, YFSETQ. The CDR3 has 15 residues. CDR3 in DNA: TGCGCCTGCAGCCAGGGACTAGCGGAGTACAATGAGCAGTTCTTC. It encodes CACSQGLAEYNEQFF.

The chain links TRBV14 to TRBJ2-7; 7 positions match TRBD1. Germline V gene lookup returns CDR1 SGHDN and CDR2 FVKESK. The CDR3 is 14 residues long. Trimming took 2 bases from V and 3 from J; bases not matched to a gene: 4. CDR3 sequence reads: CASSQPGQNYEQYF. DNA of the CDR3: TGTGCCAGCAGCCAACCGGGACAGAACTACGAGCAGTACTTC.

The V call is TRBV7-9, the J call TRBJ2-7; a weak D match, TRBD1 (6 bases). V lost 4 bases and J lost 2, with 12 bases in between. Germline loops: CDR1 SEHNR, CDR2 FQNEAQ (reference sequence). The CDR3 spans 14 residues. The CDR3 region is CASSYWDKTYEQYF. The CDR3 DNA reads as TGTGCCAGCAGCTACTGGGACAAGACCTACGAGCAGTACTTC.

The chain couples TRBV20-1 to TRBJ2-1, with D unresolved. Germline loops: CDR1 DFQATT, CDR2 SNEGSKA (reference sequence). The CDR3 runs 16 residues. With 5 bases removed from V and 3 bases from J, the gap between germline ends came to 20 bases. The CDR3 DNA reads TGCAGTGCTCACCCGCCAGTTAGGGTCAACTACAATGAGCAGTTCTTC. It specifies CSAHPPVRVNYNEQFF.

The V gene is TRBV28, the J gene TRBJ1-5; 7 nucleotides match TRBD1. Germline trimming cut 4 bases from V and 5 bases from J; bases unmatched to any gene: 5. Germline loops: CDR1 MDHEN, CDR2 SYDVKM. The CDR3 has 14 amino acids. The CDR3 is CASSSTGLYQPQHF. CDR3 sequence (DNA): TGTGCCAGCAGTTCGACAGGGCTGTATCAGCCCCAGCATTTT.

This chain connects TRBV5-8 to TRBJ1-5; D is possibly TRBD1 (6 bases). Germline V gene data show CDR1 as SGHTS and CDR2 as YDEGEE. The CDR3 totals 16 residues. Trimming removed 4 bases from V and 6 bases from J, with 20 bases in between. Here the CDR3 reads CASSPKQGHGAQPQHF. The CDR3 DNA reads as TGTGCCAGCAGCCCGAAACAGGGCCACGGGGCTCAGCCCCAGCATTTT.

CDR3 bases: TGCAGTGCTAGAGATCAAGGCCCCCCGCCTCCTGGGGCCAACGTCCTGACTTTC. As protein: CSARDQGPPPPGANVLTF. The V gene is TRBV20-1, the J gene TRBJ2-6; no clear D. Trimming pared 0 bases from V and 2 bases from J, leaving 17 bases between. Germline V lookup: CDR1 DFQATT, CDR2 SNEGSKA (reference sequence). The length of the CDR3 is 18 residues.

J is TRBJ1-1 and V is TRBV6-2 or TRBV6-3, with D tentatively TRBD1 (5 bases). Germline loops: CDR1 MNHEY, CDR2 SVGEGT. V shed 5 bases and J shed 3 bases, with 13 bases lying between them. The CDR3 spans 14 residues. CDR3 in amino acids: CASSRQGADTEAFF. The CDR3 bases are TGTGCCAGCAGTCGGCAGGGTGCGGACACTGAAGCTTTCTTT.

J is TRBJ2-5 and V is TRBV20-1; 10 nucleotides match TRBD1. The CDR3 extends over 15 amino acids. After removal of 0 bases from V and 7 bases from J, the junction contained 8 bases not matched to a gene. Germline CDR1 reads DFQATT; CDR2 reads SNEGSKA (reference sequence). The DNA of the CDR3 is TGCAGTGCTAGAGAGACAGGGGGCGTGAGGACGACCCAGTACTTC. As protein: CSARETGGVRTTQYF.

This clonotype was recorded once. The chain has TRBV4-1 and TRBJ2-3; the D is unclear. V shed 4 bases and J shed 0 bases, with 14 bases lying between them. The germline V gene encodes CDR1 MGHRA and CDR2 YSYEKL. CDR3 size: 16 residues. DNA for the CDR3: TGCGCCAGCAGCCTCGGGTTGGTCCCTAGCACAGATACGCAGTATTTT. Its translation: CASSLGLVPSTDTQYF.

The chain joins TRBV29-1 to TRBJ2-5; D perhaps matches TRBD2 (5 bases). CDR1 is SQVTM, CDR2 ANQGSEA, per germline. V was trimmed by 1 base and J by 2 bases, leaving 8 bases between them. The CDR3 contains 13 residues. The DNA of the CDR3 is TGCAGCGTTGAAGGGTCGGGGCAAGAGACCCAGTACTTC. This codes for CSVEGSGQETQYF.

The chain is built from TRBV10-3 and TRBJ2-7; 8 positions match TRBD2. The CDR3 contains 15 residues. V lost 10 bases to trimming and J lost 6 bases; unmatched junction nucleotides: 17. CDR1 ENHRY and CDR2 SYGVKD come from the germline V gene. The CDR3, as DNA: TGTGCCACAGAATCCCCAGCGGGAGTCAAAAGCGAGCAGTACTTC. It codes for CATESPAGVKSEQYF.

The J gene is TRBJ1-5, the V gene TRBV6-1, with D unclear. The V gene lost 3 bases and the J gene lost 3 bases, with 12 bases spanning the gap. This CDR3 has 15 residues. Germline V gene data show CDR1 as MNHNS and CDR2 as SASEGT. CDR3 protein: CASSDWSPFNQPQHF. The DNA for the CDR3 is TGTGCCAGCAGTGATTGGAGTCCTTTCAATCAGCCCCAGCATTTT.

CDR3 DNA: TGCAGTGCTAGAACAAGACAGAGTAATGAAAAACTGTTTTTT. Amino acids: CSARTRQSNEKLFF. The genes are TRBV20-1 and TRBJ1-4; tentatively, D is TRBD1 (5 bases). The CDR3 consists of 14 residues. Between the trimmed V and J ends, which lost 2 bases and 4 bases, there was a span of 11 bases. The germline gives CDR1 DFQATT, CDR2 SNEGSKA (reference sequence).

The chain recombines TRBV4-2 with TRBJ2-1, with TRBD2 matching 8 bases. This CDR3 is 16 amino acids long. J gave up 0 bases and V 2 bases, and 3 bases lay outside the gene matches. Per germline, CDR1 LGHNA and CDR2 YNFKEQ. Here the CDR3 DNA reads TGTGCCAGCAGCCAAATAGCGGGGCGCTCCTACAATGAGCAGTTCTTC. It codes for CASSQIAGRSYNEQFF.

V is TRBV27 and J is TRBJ2-7; 8 bases are shared with TRBD1. V shed 0 bases, J shed 5 bases, and the junction held 9 bases outside the gene matches. The length of the CDR3 is 16 residues. The germline V gene has CDR1 MNHEY and CDR2 SMNVEV (reference sequence). The CDR3 DNA is TGTGCCAGCAGTTTATCAGGACAGGGAGGAGGCGACGAGCAGTACTTC. Its protein is CASSLSGQGGGDEQYF.

J is TRBJ1-2 and V is TRBV10-3; D is unclear. With 3 bases removed from V and 2 bases from J, the gap between germline ends came to 13 bases. The CDR3 is 15 amino acids. Germline-derived CDR1 and CDR2 are ENHRY and SYGVKD. CDR3: CAISDLEKDNYGYTF. The CDR3 DNA sequence: TGTGCCATCAGTGACCTAGAAAAGGACAACTATGGCTACACCTTC.

V is TRBV6-5 and J is TRBJ2-3; D might be TRBD2 (5 bases). Per germline, CDR1 MNHEY and CDR2 SVGAGI. Trimming removed 0 bases from V and 3 bases from J, with 13 bases in between. The CDR3 consists of 16 residues. For the CDR3, the DNA is TGTGCCAGCAGTTACTCGTATTCAGGAGGAACAGATACGCAGTATTTT. Its translation: CASSYSYSGGTDTQYF.

The chain uses TRBV3-1 and TRBJ2-5; TRBD2 aligns across 15 bases. The germline V gene encodes CDR1 LGHDT and CDR2 YNNKEL (reference sequence). V lost 4 bases and J lost 2; bases outside the gene matches: 5. CDR3 length: 17 residues. CDR3 loop: CASSPGLAGGWQETQYF. CDR3 bases: TGTGCCAGCAGCCCGGGACTAGCGGGAGGATGGCAAGAGACCCAGTACTTC.

CDR3 sequence: CAISESDWEKANTGELFF. As DNA, the CDR3 is TGTGCCATCAGTGAGTCGGACTGGGAAAAGGCGAACACCGGGGAGCTGTTTTTT. This rearrangement joins TRBV10-3 to TRBJ2-2, with a weak D call TRBD2 (5 bases). V was clipped by 0 bases and J by 0 bases, with 14 bases between them. Per germline, CDR1 ENHRY and CDR2 SYGVKD. The CDR3 is 18 residues long.

The chain combines TRBV19 with TRBJ1-1, with D unclear. The CDR3 runs 11 residues. V was clipped by 10 bases and J by 7 bases, with 13 bases between them. Looked up from germline, CDR1 is LNHDA and CDR2 is SQIVND (reference sequence). Written as DNA, the CDR3 is TGTGCCATAACAGTGGGCGGTGAAGCTTTCTTT. This gives the protein CAITVGGEAFF.

V gene TRBV27 combines with J gene TRBJ1-1; 9 positions agree with TRBD1. The germline V gene has CDR1 MNHEY and CDR2 SMNVEV (reference sequence). V shed 5 bases, J shed 1 base, and the junction held 5 bases outside the gene matches. CDR3 length equals 15 residues. CDR3 in amino acids: CASSHGTGWNTEAFF. CDR3 sequence (DNA): TGTGCCAGCAGTCACGGGACAGGGTGGAACACTGAAGCTTTCTTT.

This clonotype was picked up a small number of times. The V call is TRBV6-1, the J call TRBJ1-1; tentatively, D is TRBD1 (6 bases). The CDR3 has 13 amino acids. CDR1 and CDR2 from the germline V gene are MNHNS and SASEGT. V was trimmed by 4 bases and J by 7 bases, leaving 13 bases between them. This CDR3 is CASSGLQGLEAFF. Here the CDR3 DNA reads TGTGCCAGCAGTGGACTACAGGGCCTTGAAGCTTTCTTT.

This sequence joins TRBV5-1 and TRBJ1-1; perhaps TRBD1 as D (5 bases). CDR3 length equals 14 residues. From germline, CDR1 is SGHRS and CDR2 YFSETQ. V dropped 4 bases and J dropped 0 bases, with 10 bases sitting between them. CDR3 residues: CASSGGRMNTEAFF. The CDR3 DNA follows: TGCGCCAGCAGCGGGGGACGGATGAACACTGAAGCTTTCTTT.

There are a few counts of this clonotype. The V call is TRBV19, the J call TRBJ2-1; 7 positions agree with TRBD2. Trimming cost V 2 bases and J 7 bases; bases outside gene matches: 2. The length of the CDR3 is 13 residues. Germline V CDR1 and CDR2: LNHDA, SQIVND (reference sequence). CDR3 residues: CASSISLANEQFF. The CDR3 DNA is TGTGCCAGTAGTATATCACTAGCGAATGAGCAGTTCTTC. The full variable domain, rest sourced from reference TRBV19 and TRBJ2-1, is DGGITQSPKYLFRKEGQNVTLSCEQNLNHDAMYWYRQDPGQGLRLIYYSQIVNDFQKGDIAEGYSVSREKKESFPLTVTSAQKNPTAFYLCASSISLANEQFFGPGTRLTVL.

The chain links TRBV11-1 to TRBJ2-1, with TRBD1 matching over 10 bases. Germline-derived CDR1 and CDR2 are SGHAT and FQDESV (reference sequence). V was clipped by 5 bases and J by 8 bases; unmatched bases: 27. This CDR3 is built from 21 residues. The CDR3 DNA follows: TGTGCCAGCAGCCCGACCTATGACAGGGGGCCTTCAGCGGGGTTCCTCGATGAGCAGTTCTTC. As protein: CASSPTYDRGPSAGFLDEQFF.